Described below is a single T cell receptor (beta chain) sequence and its context. The entry originates in a study of blood T cell repertoires in COVID-19. Study in general: Both acute and convalescent COVID-19 samples were obtained from the United States, Italy and Spain.

Original processing methods: Reference gene primer amplification in the assay estimated nucleated cell counts. Data came from immunoSEQ multiplex PCR; TCRdb stores just in-frame clones and leaves some out. V and J calls plus clone size are reproduced from that table; the DNA served to infer D and trimming. The data contain some 260,000 clones, 70% to 85% of them singletons. The CDR3 loop spans 14 amino acids. Germline V gene data show CDR1 as SNHLY and CDR2 as FYNNEI. V was trimmed by 7 bases and J by 2 bases, leaving 14 bases between them. This chain connects TRBV2 to TRBJ1-1, with D hard to call. This clonotype was sampled from a woman in her forties with active or convalescent COVID-19. Sequencing was carried out using peripheral blood. Written as DNA, the CDR3 is TGTGCCAGCAACCCTGGGCTGATCAACACTGAAGCTTTCTTT. It specifies CASNPGLINTEAFF. The full variable domain, completed using reference TRBV2 and TRBJ1-1, is EPEVTQTPSHQVTQMGQEVILRCVPISNHLYFYWYRQILGQKVEFLVSFYNNEISEKSEIFDDQFSVERPDGSNFTLKIRSTKLEDSAMYFCASNPGLINTEAFFGQGTRLTVV.